These 10 T cell receptor beta chains were sequenced from one sample in a study of T cells in women clearing cervical HPV infection. Profiled with immunoSEQ multiplex PCR; TCRdb holds only in-frame clones, not every one. The sample includes some 28,000 clones. Sequences were obtained from blood buffy coat. The receptors here all came from a woman between 18 and 75 years old with a cervical HPV16 infection that either progressed to CIN3+ or cleared (not recorded which).

The CDR3 region is CASSSDRAFTYEQYF. The part of the CDR3 DNA that was read is TGTGCCAGCAGCTCGGACAGGGCCTTCACCTACGAG. The genes are TRBV7-2 and TRBJ2-7; 8 bases map to TRBD1. The observed sequence ends 3 residues before the CDR3 terminus, with the missing tail filled in from the germline J gene. From germline, CDR1 is SGHTA and CDR2 FQGNSA. With V trimmed by 4 bases and J by 2 bases, 7 bases remained unmatched. The CDR3 totals 15 residues. Supplemented by reference TRBV7-2 and TRBJ2-7, the full variable domain reads GAGVSQSPSNKVTEKGKDVELRCDPISGHTALYWYRQSLGQGLEFLIYFQGNSAPDKSGLPSDRFSAERTGGSVSTLTIQRTQQEDSAVYLCASSSDRAFTYEQYFGPGTRLTVT.

As to this clone: The read ends 3 residues before the CDR3 terminus; that terminus is restored from the germline J gene. V and J are TRBV30 and TRBJ2-3; TRBD2 aligns across 11 bases. Germline V CDR1 and CDR2: GTSNPN, SVGIG (reference sequence). Losses at the gene ends were 0 bases for V and 1 base for J; bases not matched to a gene: 9. The CDR3 extends over 18 amino acids. The DNA read from the CDR3 is TGTGCCTGGAGTGTACACAATCTACTAGCGGGGGGCACAGATACG. It encodes CAWSVHNLLAGGTDT. The whole CDR3 sequence is CAWSVHNLLAGGTDTQYF.

For this clone: The observed sequence ends 3 residues before the CDR3 terminus, with the missing tail filled in from the germline J gene. The chain employs TRBV7-8 and TRBJ1-4; D is possibly TRBD1 (6 bases). This CDR3 is 16 amino acids long. Germline V CDR1 and CDR2: SGHVS, FQNEAQ. The sequenced part of the CDR3 DNA is TGTGCCAGCAGCCAAGAGACAGGTGCAACTAATTCACCA. It is translated as CASSQETGATNSP. The CDR3, in full, reads CASSQETGATNSPLFF.

Note on this clone: The read gets to within 3 residues of the CDR3 end, and the germline J gene fills in the rest. The V and J genes are TRBV18 and TRBJ2-7; D unclear. V lost 2 bases and J lost 0, with 14 bases in between. The CDR3 extends over 16 amino acids. Germline CDR1 and CDR2: KGHSH and LQKENI. Partial CDR3 DNA: TGTGCCAGCTCACCAGGCTTCCTCGCCAGCTCCTACGAG. Translating it yields CASSPGFLASSYE. The whole CDR3 sequence is CASSPGFLASSYEQYF.

The covered CDR3 bases are TGTGCCAGCAGCGGAGTTGAGGGGCCAAACATT. It codes for CASSGVEGPNI. The entire CDR3 protein reads CASSGVEGPNIQYF. The rearrangement joins TRBV2 to TRBJ2-4; D could derive from TRBD1 or TRBD2 (5 bases each). The read terminates 3 residues before the CDR3 end, so the remaining end is supplied by the germline J gene. Trimming stripped 6 bases from V and 6 bases from J, with 15 bases between. The length of the CDR3 is 14 residues. Germline CDR1 SNHLY, CDR2 FYNNEI.

The CDR3 sequence is CASRRDVNTEAFF. Partial CDR3 DNA: TGTGCCAGCAGGCGGGATGTGAACACTGAA. This chain joins TRBV2 and TRBJ1-1; unclear D gene. The CDR3 goes on 3 residues after the read ends, and that part is filled in from the germline J gene. Per the germline V gene, CDR1 is SNHLY and CDR2 is FYNNEI. Trimming left V 6 bases short and J 0 bases short, with 8 bases between. There are 13 residues in the CDR3.

On this clone: The sequence runs out 3 residues before the end of the CDR3; the remainder is reconstructed from the germline J gene. The chain is built from TRBV7-2 and TRBJ2-3, with 15 nucleotides matching TRBD2. Germline trimming cut 4 bases from V and 4 bases from J; bases unmatched to any gene: 0. CDR3 size: 15 residues. CDR1 is SGHTA, CDR2 FQGNSA, per germline. CDR3 region: CASSWTSGGADTQYF. The sequenced CDR3 bases are TGTGCCAGCAGCTGGACTAGCGGGGGGGCAGATACG.

Details on this clone: The sequenced fragment ends 3 residues before the CDR3 boundary, so the rest is inferred from the germline J gene. V usage is TRBV19 and J usage is TRBJ2-3; unclear D gene. The CDR3 is 15 residues long. CDR1 and CDR2 from the germline V gene are LNHDA and SQIVND (reference sequence). The DNA read from the CDR3 is TGTGCCAGTAGTATTCTGCCAAATAGCAATCAGCCG. It translates to CASSILPNSNQP. The full CDR3 protein is CASSILPNSNQPQYF.

On this clone itself: The sequence runs out 3 residues before the end of the CDR3; the remainder is reconstructed from the germline J gene. The rearrangement uses TRBV7-3 and TRBJ2-2, with D perhaps TRBD2 (6 bases). Trimming took 5 bases from V and 4 from J, leaving 8 bases between them. CDR3 size: 13 residues. CDR1 is SGHTA and CDR2 is FQGTGA in the germline V gene. CDR3 DNA, as far as it was read: TGTGCCAGCAGCCGAGCGGGCACCGGGGAG. Translated, it gives CASSRAGTGE. The CDR3, in full, reads CASSRAGTGELFF.

Comment on this clone: Germline is not matched at one junction end, which may reflect a read error. The sequenced fragment ends 3 residues before the CDR3 boundary, so the rest is inferred from the germline J gene. The J gene is TRBJ2-3, the V gene TRBV4-2, with D maybe TRBD1 (6 bases). Germline values: CDR1 LGHNA, CDR2 YNFKEQ. CDR3 length: 15 amino acids. Partial CDR3 DNA: TGCGCCAGCAGCCAGGACAGATACAGCACAGATACG. This translates into CASSQDRYSTDT. The whole CDR3 is CASSQDRYSTDTQYF.